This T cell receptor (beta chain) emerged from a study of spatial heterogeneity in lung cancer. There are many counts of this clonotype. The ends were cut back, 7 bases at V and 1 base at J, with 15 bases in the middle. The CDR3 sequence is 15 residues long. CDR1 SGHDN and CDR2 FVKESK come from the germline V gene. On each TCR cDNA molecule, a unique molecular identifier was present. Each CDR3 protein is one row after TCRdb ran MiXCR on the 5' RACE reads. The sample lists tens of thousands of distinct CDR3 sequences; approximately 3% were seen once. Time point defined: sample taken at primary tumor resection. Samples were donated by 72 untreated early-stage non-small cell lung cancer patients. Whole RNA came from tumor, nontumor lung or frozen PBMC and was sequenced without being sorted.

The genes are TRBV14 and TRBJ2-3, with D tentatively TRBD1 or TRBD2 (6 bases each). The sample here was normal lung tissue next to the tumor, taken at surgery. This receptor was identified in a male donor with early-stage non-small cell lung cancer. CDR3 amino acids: CASTRGGGRTDTQYF. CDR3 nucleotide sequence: TGTGCCAGCACCCGCGGAGGGGGGCGCACAGATACGCAGTATTTT. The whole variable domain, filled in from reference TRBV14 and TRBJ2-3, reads EAGVTQFPSHSVIEKGQTVTLRCDPISGHDNLYWYRRVMGKEIKFLLHFVKESKQDESGMPNNRFLAERTGGTYSTLKVQPAELEDSGVYFCASTRGGGRTDTQYFGPGTRLTVL.